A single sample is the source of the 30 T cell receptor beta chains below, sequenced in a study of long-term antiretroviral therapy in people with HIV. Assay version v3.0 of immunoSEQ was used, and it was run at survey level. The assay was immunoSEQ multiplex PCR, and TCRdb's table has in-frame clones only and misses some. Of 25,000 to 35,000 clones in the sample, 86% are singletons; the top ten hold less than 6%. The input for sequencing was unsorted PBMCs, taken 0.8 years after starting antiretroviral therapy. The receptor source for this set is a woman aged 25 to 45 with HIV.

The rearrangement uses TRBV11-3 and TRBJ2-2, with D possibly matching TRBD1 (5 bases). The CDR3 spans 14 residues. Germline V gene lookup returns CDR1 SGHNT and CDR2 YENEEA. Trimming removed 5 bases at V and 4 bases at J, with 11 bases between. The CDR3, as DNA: TGTGCCAGCAGCACACAGGAGCGCACCGGGGAGCTGTTTTTT. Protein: CASSTQERTGELFF.

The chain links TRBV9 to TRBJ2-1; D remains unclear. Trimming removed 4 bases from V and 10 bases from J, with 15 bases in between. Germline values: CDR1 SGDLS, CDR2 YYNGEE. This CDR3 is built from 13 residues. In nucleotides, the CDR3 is TGTGCCAGCAGCAACGCGAGCATTTTCGAGCAGTTCTTC. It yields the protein CASSNASIFEQFF.

The CDR3 spells CASSIGNLYNEQFF. The CDR3 region has the DNA TGTGCCAGTAGTATCGGCAACTTATACAATGAGCAGTTCTTC. The chain links TRBV19 to TRBJ2-1; D is undetermined. There are 14 residues in the CDR3. The ends were cut back, 3 bases at V and 4 bases at J, with 10 bases in the middle. Germline V CDR1 and CDR2: LNHDA, SQIVND (reference sequence).

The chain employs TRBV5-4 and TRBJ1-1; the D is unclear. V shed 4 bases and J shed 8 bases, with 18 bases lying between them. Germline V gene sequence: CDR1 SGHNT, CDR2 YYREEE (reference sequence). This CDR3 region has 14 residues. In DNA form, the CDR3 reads TGTGCCAGCAGCCCAGTAGACTTCCCTTTCGAAGCTTTCTTT. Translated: CASSPVDFPFEAFF. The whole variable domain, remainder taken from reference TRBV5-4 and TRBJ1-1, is ETGVTQSPTHLIKTRGQQVTLRCSSQSGHNTVSWYQQALGQGPQFIFQYYREEENGRGNFPPRFSGLQFPNYSSELNVNALELDDSALYLCASSPVDFPFEAFFGQGTRLTVV.

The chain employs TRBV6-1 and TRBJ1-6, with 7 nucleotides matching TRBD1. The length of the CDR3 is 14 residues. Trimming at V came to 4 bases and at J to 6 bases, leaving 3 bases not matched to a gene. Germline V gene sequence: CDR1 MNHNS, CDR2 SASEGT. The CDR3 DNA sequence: TGTGCCAGCAGTGTTACAGGGGCTAATTCACCCCTCCACTTT. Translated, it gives CASSVTGANSPLHF.

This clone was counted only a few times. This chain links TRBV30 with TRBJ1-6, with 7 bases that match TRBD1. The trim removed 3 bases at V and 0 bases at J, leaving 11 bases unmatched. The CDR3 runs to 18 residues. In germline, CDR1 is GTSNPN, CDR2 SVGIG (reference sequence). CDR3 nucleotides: TGTGCCTGGAGAGGGGGGACAGCGGATAGCTCCTATAATTCACCCCTCCACTTT. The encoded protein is CAWRGGTADSSYNSPLHF.

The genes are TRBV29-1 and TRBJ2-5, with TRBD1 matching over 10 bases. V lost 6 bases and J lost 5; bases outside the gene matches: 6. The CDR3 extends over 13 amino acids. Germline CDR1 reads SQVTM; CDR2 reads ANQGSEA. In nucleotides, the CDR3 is TGCAGCGTGCAGACAGGGGGCTGGGAGACCCAGTACTTC. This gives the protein CSVQTGGWETQYF. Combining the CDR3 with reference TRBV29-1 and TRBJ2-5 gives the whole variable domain SAVISQKPSRDICQRGTSLTIQCQVDSQVTMMFWYRQQPGQSLTLIATANQGSEATYESGFVIDKFPISRPNLTFSTLTVSNMSPEDSSIYLCSVQTGGWETQYFGPGTRLLVL.

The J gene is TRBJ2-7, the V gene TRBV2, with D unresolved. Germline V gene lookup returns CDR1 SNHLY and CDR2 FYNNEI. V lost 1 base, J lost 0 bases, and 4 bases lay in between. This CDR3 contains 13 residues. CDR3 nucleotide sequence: TGTGCCAGCAGTGAAGAGAGCTCCTACGAGCAGTACGTC. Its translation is CASSEESSYEQYV.

The CDR3 spells CAISDELGERQFF. CDR3 in DNA: TGTGCCATCAGTGACGAACTGGGGGAAAGGCAGTTCTTC. V gene TRBV10-3 combines with J gene TRBJ2-1; D tentatively reads TRBD1 or TRBD2 (5 bases each). V was clipped by 3 bases and J by 12 bases, with 15 bases between them. There are 13 residues in the CDR3. The V gene's germline CDR1 is ENHRY and CDR2 SYGVKD.

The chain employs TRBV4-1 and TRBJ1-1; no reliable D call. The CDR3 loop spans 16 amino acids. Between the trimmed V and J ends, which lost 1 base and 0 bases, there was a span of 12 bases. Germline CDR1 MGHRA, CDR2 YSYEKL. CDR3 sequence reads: CASSQGTLGMNTEAFF. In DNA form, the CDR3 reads TGCGCCAGCAGCCAAGGAACCCTGGGGATGAACACTGAAGCTTTCTTT.

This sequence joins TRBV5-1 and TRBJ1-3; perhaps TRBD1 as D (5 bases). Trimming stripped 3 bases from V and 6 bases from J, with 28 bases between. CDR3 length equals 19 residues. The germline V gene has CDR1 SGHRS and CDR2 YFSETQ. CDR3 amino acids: CASSSRPLGTTEKVNTIYF. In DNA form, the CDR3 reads TGCGCCAGCAGCTCTAGACCACTGGGGACGACAGAGAAAGTAAACACCATATATTTT.

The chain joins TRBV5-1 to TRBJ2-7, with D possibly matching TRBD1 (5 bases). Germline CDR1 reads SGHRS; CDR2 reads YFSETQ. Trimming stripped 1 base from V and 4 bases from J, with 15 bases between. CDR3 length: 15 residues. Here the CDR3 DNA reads TGCGCCAGCAGCTTGATGTCTGGACAAGAGTACGAGCAGTACTTC. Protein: CASSLMSGQEYEQYF.

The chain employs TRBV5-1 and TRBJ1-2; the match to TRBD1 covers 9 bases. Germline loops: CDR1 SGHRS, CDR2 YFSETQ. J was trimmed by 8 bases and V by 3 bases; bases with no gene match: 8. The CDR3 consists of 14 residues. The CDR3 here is CASSSPGTGRGYTF. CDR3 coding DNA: TGCGCCAGCAGCTCCCCCGGGACAGGGAGAGGCTACACCTTC.

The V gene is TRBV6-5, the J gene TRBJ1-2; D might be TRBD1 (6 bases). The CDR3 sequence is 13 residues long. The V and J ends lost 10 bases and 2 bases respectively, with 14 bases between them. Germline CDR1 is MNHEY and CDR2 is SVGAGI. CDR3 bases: TGTGCCACCAACAGGGCAGGGAACTATGGCTACACCTTC. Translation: CATNRAGNYGYTF.

The CDR3 loop reads CASSEVTGEAFF. The CDR3 DNA reads TGTGCCAGCAGCGAGGTCACAGGGGAAGCTTTCTTT. This chain uses TRBV9 with TRBJ1-1; D is perhaps TRBD1 (6 bases). Germline V CDR1 and CDR2: SGDLS, YYNGEE. There are 12 residues in the CDR3. V was clipped by 3 bases and J by 8 bases, with 11 bases between them.

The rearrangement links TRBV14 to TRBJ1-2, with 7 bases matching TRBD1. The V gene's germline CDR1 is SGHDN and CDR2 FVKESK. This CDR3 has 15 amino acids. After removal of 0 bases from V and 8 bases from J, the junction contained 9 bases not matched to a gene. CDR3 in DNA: TGTGCCAGCAGCCAAGACTACAGGGGATTTTGGGGCTACACCTTC. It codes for CASSQDYRGFWGYTF.

Here the CDR3 DNA reads TGTGCCACCAGCATCCCAGACCGGGGGGACAGGGGGCGGACGCAGTATTTT. Residues: CATSIPDRGDRGRTQYF. The V and J genes are TRBV15 and TRBJ2-3; TRBD1 aligns across 12 bases. The CDR3 runs 17 residues. Germline V CDR1 and CDR2: LNHNV, YYDKDF (reference sequence). V was pared by 4 bases and J by 9 bases, with 14 bases of the junction left unmatched.

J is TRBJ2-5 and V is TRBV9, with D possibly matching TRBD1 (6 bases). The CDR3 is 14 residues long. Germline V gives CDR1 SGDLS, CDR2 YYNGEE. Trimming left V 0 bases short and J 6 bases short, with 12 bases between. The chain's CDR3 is CASSVGEQGKTQYF. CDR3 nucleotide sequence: TGTGCCAGCAGCGTAGGGGAACAGGGAAAGACCCAGTACTTC.

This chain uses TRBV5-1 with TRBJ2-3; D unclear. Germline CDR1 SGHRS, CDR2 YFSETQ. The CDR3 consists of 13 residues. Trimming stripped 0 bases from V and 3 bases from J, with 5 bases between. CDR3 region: CASSLGRTDTQYF. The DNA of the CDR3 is TGCGCCAGCAGCTTGGGACGGACAGATACGCAGTATTTT.

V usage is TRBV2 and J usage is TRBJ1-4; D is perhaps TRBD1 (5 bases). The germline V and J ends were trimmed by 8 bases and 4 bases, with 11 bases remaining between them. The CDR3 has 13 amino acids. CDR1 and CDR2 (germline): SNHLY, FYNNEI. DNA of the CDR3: TGTGCCAGCGCGGGACGGAATAATGAAAAACTGTTTTTT. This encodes CASAGRNNEKLFF.

DNA for the CDR3: TGTGCCAGCAGTTTAGGGGGGGCTACTGAAGCTTTCTTT. It codes for CASSLGGATEAFF. V gene TRBV27 combines with J gene TRBJ1-1, with D perhaps TRBD1 (6 bases). Germline CDR1 MNHEY, CDR2 SMNVEV (reference sequence). The CDR3 runs 13 residues. Trimming took off 2 bases at V and 5 bases at J, with 9 bases between the two ends.

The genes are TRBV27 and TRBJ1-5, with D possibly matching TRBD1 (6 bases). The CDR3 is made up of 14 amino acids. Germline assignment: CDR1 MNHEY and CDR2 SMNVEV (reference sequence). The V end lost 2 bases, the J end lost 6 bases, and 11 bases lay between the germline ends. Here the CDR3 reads CASSLGQRGQPQHF. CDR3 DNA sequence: TGTGCCAGCAGTTTAGGACAGAGGGGTCAGCCCCAGCATTTT.

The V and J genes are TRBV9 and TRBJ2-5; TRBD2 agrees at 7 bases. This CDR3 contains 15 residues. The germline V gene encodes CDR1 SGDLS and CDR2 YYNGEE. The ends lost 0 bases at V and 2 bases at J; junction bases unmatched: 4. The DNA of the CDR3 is TGTGCCAGCAGCGTAGGGGGGGGACCTCAAGAGACCCAGTACTTC. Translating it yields CASSVGGGPQETQYF.

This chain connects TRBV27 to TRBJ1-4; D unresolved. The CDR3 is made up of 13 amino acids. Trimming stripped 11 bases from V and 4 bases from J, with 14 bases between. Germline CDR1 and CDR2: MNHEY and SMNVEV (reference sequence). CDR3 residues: CAAARAYNEKLFF. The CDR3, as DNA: TGTGCCGCGGCCCGGGCCTATAATGAAAAACTGTTTTTT.

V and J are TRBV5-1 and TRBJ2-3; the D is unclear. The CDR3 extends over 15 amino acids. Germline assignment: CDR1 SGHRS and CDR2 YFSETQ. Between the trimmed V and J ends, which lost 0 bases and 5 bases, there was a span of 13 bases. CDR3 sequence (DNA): TGCGCCAGCAGCTTGGCCGTCGGAGAGAGAGATACGCAGTATTTT. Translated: CASSLAVGERDTQYF. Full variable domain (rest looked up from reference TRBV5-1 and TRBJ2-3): KAGVTQTPRYLIKTRGQQVTLSCSPISGHRSVSWYQQTPGQGLQFLFEYFSETQRNKGNFPGRFSGRQFSNSRSEMNVSTLELGDSALYLCASSLAVGERDTQYFGPGTRLTVL.

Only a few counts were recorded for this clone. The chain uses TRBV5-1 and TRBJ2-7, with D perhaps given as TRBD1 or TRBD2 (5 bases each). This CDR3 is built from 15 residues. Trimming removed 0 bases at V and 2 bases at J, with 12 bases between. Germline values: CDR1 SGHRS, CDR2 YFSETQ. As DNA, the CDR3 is TGCGCCAGCAGCTTGGCGGGGCTGGATACCTACGAGCAGTACTTC. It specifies CASSLAGLDTYEQYF.

The DNA of the CDR3 is TGCAGCGTTGAAGAGGGCAATCAGCCCCAGCATTTT. Translation: CSVEEGNQPQHF. V gene TRBV29-1 combines with J gene TRBJ1-5; D remains unclear. Germline CDR1 SQVTM, CDR2 ANQGSEA. The CDR3 has 12 amino acids. V gave up 0 bases and J gave up 2 bases, with 2 bases separating them. Complete variable domain (other parts from reference TRBV29-1 and TRBJ1-5): SAVISQKPSRDICQRGTSLTIQCQVDSQVTMMFWYRQQPGQSLTLIATANQGSEATYESGFVIDKFPISRPNLTFSTLTVSNMSPEDSSIYLCSVEEGNQPQHFGDGTRLSIL.

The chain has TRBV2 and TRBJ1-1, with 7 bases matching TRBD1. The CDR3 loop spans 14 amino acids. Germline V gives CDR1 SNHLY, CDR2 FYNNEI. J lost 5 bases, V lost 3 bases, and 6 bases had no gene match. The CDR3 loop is CASSDEGARTEAFF. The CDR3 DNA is TGTGCCAGCAGTGACGAGGGGGCGAGGACTGAAGCTTTCTTT. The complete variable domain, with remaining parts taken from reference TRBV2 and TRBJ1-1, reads EPEVTQTPSHQVTQMGQEVILRCVPISNHLYFYWYRQILGQKVEFLVSFYNNEISEKSEIFDDQFSVERPDGSNFTLKIRSTKLEDSAMYFCASSDEGARTEAFFGQGTRLTVV.

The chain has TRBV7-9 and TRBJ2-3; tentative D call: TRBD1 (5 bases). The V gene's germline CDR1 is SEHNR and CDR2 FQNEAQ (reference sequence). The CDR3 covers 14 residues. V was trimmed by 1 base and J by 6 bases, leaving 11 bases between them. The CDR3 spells CASSLGLGPDTQYF. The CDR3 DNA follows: TGTGCCAGCAGCTTAGGGCTGGGGCCCGATACGCAGTATTTT. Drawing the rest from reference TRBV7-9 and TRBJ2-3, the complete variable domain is DTGVSQNPRHKITKRGQNVTFRCDPISEHNRLYWYRQTLGQGPEFLTYFQNEAQLEKSRLLSDRFSAERPKGSFSTLEIQRTEQGDSAMYLCASSLGLGPDTQYFGPGTRLTVL.

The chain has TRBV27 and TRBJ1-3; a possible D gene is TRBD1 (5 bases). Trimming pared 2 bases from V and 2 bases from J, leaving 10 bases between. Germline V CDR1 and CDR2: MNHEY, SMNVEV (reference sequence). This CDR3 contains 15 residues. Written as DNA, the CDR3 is TGTGCCAGCAGTTTAGTCGGGGGAGCTGGAAACACCATATATTTT. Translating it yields CASSLVGGAGNTIYF.